These 31 T cell receptor beta chains came from one sample sequenced in a study of regulatory T cells in long-lasting Graves disease (dated by TCRdb to about 2021). Libraries were constructed by multiplex PCR. The instrument given in TCRdb is Illumina HiSeq 4000. iRepertoire HTBI primers and Arm-PCR amplification of CDR3 regions were used to construct TCR beta libraries. Using fastp at Q25 and MiXCR, TCRdb reprocessed the public reads and kept productive beta chains. Entries that share a CDR3 protein sequence are merged under the most common genes and DNA. The sample records a few hundred thousand distinct CDR3 sequences, about 15% of which are singletons. The ten largest account for roughly 18% of the sample. The sample's time point, from its label and the paper: newly diagnosed GD, antithyroid drugs for less than 3 months. For both TCR sequencing and RNA sequencing, RNA was extracted from PBMCs using TRIzol.

This sample also appeared in a second study, on T cells in Graves' hyperthyroidism and ophthalmopathy.

The material was peripheral blood mononuclear cells (PBMCs), obtained at new diagnosis, from a patient treated with antithyroid drugs. Every receptor here comes from a woman in her fifties or sixties with Graves disease. Donor details come from another sample of the same person, matched by shared clones.

Here the CDR3 DNA reads TGTGCCTGGAGTGTGAGTCTGACAGGGCCAACAGATACGCAGTATTTT. Its protein is CAWSVSLTGPTDTQYF. The chain combines TRBV30 with TRBJ2-3; 7 bases fit TRBD1. Losses at the gene ends were 0 bases for V and 3 bases for J; bases not matched to a gene: 9. The germline CDR1 and CDR2 sequences are GTSNPN and SVGIG (reference sequence). This CDR3 comprises 16 residues.

At least ten counts were recorded for this clonotype. The chain combines TRBV30 with TRBJ1-5; D gene ambiguous. The germline V gene has CDR1 GTSNPN and CDR2 SVGIG (reference sequence). The V end was cut by 1 base, the J end by 0 bases, with 10 bases between. The CDR3 spans 15 residues. The CDR3 sequence: CAWSGMGLSNQPQHF. The CDR3 DNA is TGTGCCTGGAGTGGAATGGGCCTTAGCAATCAGCCCCAGCATTTT.

This clonotype showed up many times. V gene TRBV20-1 combines with J gene TRBJ2-7; TRBD2 might be the D (5 bases). Germline loops: CDR1 DFQATT, CDR2 SNEGSKA (reference sequence). The CDR3 has 12 amino acids. Trimming removed 3 bases at V and 4 bases at J, with 10 bases between. CDR3: CSASGLTYEQYF. CDR3 nucleotide sequence: TGCAGTGCTAGTGGACTCACATACGAGCAGTACTTC.

The chain couples TRBV18 to TRBJ1-4, with 8 bases identical to TRBD1. Trimming removed 2 bases from V and 3 bases from J; junction bases left unmatched: 14. CDR3 size: 19 residues. Germline values: CDR1 KGHSH, CDR2 LQKENI. In DNA form, the CDR3 reads TGTGCCAGCTCACCAGCGAAGAACCGCAGGACAGGGCCTAATGAAAAACTGTTTTTT. Its protein is CASSPAKNRRTGPNEKLFF.

This clonotype was observed at least ten times. This chain uses TRBV29-1 with TRBJ2-3; a possible D gene is TRBD2 (5 bases). Per the germline V gene, CDR1 is SQVTM and CDR2 is ANQGSEA. The V end was cut by 8 bases, the J end by 0 bases, with 9 bases between. CDR3 size: 12 residues. This CDR3 reads CSMGDSTDTQYF. Written as DNA, the CDR3 is TGCAGCATGGGAGATAGCACAGATACGCAGTATTTT.

The V call is TRBV4-1, the J call TRBJ2-1; 10 nucleotides align to TRBD1. CDR1 is MGHRA, CDR2 YSYEKL, per germline. The CDR3 extends over 21 amino acids. The V gene end was trimmed by 2 bases and the J gene end by 3 bases; junction bases not matched to a gene: 19. CDR3 sequence: CASSQTGGTGAALIYYNEQFF. CDR3 bases: TGCGCCAGCAGCCAAACCGGAGGGACAGGGGCCGCGCTAATTTACTACAATGAGCAGTTCTTC.

V gene TRBV7-9 combines with J gene TRBJ2-3, with 9 bases that match TRBD2. J gave up 0 bases and V 0 bases, and 7 bases lay outside the gene matches. The germline V gene encodes CDR1 SEHNR and CDR2 FQNEAQ (reference sequence). This CDR3 is 18 amino acids long. The CDR3 here is CASSLAQLAGVSTDTQYF. The CDR3, as DNA: TGTGCCAGCAGCTTAGCCCAGTTAGCGGGAGTAAGCACAGATACGCAGTATTTT.

This clonotype came up a few times. CDR3 in DNA: TGTGCCAGCAGCCGTATAGCGGGAGTTGTAGATACGCAGTATTTT. This codes for CASSRIAGVVDTQYF. The chain is built from TRBV7-2 and TRBJ2-3, with TRBD2 matching over 9 bases. Germline V CDR1 and CDR2: SGHTA, FQGNSA. V was clipped by 5 bases and J by 5 bases; unmatched bases: 8. The CDR3 spans 15 residues.

V usage is TRBV7-3 and J usage is TRBJ2-3; 7 bases map to TRBD1. The CDR3 loop spans 13 amino acids. The V segment lost 3 bases and the J segment 6 bases; nucleotides outside the gene matches: 3. Germline V gives CDR1 SGHTA, CDR2 FQGTGA. CDR3 sequence: CASSFDRADTQYF. The CDR3 DNA reads TGTGCCAGCAGCTTCGACAGGGCCGATACGCAGTATTTT.

V is TRBV18 and J is TRBJ2-2, with D possibly matching TRBD2 (5 bases). Looked up from germline, CDR1 is KGHSH and CDR2 is LQKENI. Between the trimmed V and J ends, which lost 3 bases and 8 bases, there was a span of 16 bases. The length of the CDR3 is 15 residues. DNA of the CDR3: TGTGCCAGCTCACCCCCCGGACTCCCGGGAGGGGAGCTGTTTTTT. Translating gives CASSPPGLPGGELFF.

This clonotype has just a few counts. The V call is TRBV5-6, the J call TRBJ2-2; D is undetermined. Germline CDR1 is SGHDT and CDR2 is YYEEEE. With 6 bases removed from V and 5 bases from J, the gap between germline ends came to 17 bases. The CDR3 consists of 15 residues. For the CDR3, the DNA is TGTGCCAGCACCTACCGAGAATTCGGGACCGGGGAGCTGTTTTTT. This codes for CASTYREFGTGELFF.

This clonotype was detected only a few times. V gene TRBV4-1 combines with J gene TRBJ2-1; TRBD2 matches at 11 bases. Germline loops: CDR1 MGHRA, CDR2 YSYEKL. The CDR3 length is 15 residues. With 1 base clipped from V and 7 bases from J, the junction kept 3 bases outside the gene matches. The CDR3 DNA follows: TGCGCCAGCAGCCAAGGACTAGCGGGAAGGAATGAGCAGTTCTTC. Translation: CASSQGLAGRNEQFF.

V gene TRBV12-3 or TRBV12-4 combines with J gene TRBJ2-2; D gene unclear. Trimming removed 3 bases at V and 5 bases at J, with 10 bases between. The CDR3 contains 14 residues. The CDR3 region is CASSLATSTGELFF. DNA for the CDR3: TGTGCCAGCAGTTTGGCCACATCGACCGGGGAGCTGTTTTTT.

This clonotype was recorded many times. V is TRBV12-3 or TRBV12-4 and J is TRBJ2-5; D may correspond to TRBD1 or TRBD2 (7 bases each). The CDR3 has 14 residues. The V end was cut by 7 bases, the J end by 5 bases, with 17 bases between. In DNA form, the CDR3 reads TGTGCCAGCAACCCTCAGGGGGGGTTGGAGACCCAGTACTTC. It yields the protein CASNPQGGLETQYF.

This clonotype appeared many times. The chain's CDR3 is CASSSSVSTGELFF. Written as DNA, the CDR3 is TGCGCCAGCAGCTCCAGCGTAAGCACCGGGGAGCTGTTTTTT. The genes are TRBV5-1 and TRBJ2-2; D call uncertain. Trimming shortened V by 3 bases and J by 4 bases, and 10 bases separated the two germline ends. This CDR3 is 14 amino acids long. Germline loops: CDR1 SGHRS, CDR2 YFSETQ.

Only a few counts were recorded for this clonotype. The gene calls are TRBV5-1 and TRBJ1-1, with 8 bases identical to TRBD1. V shed 5 bases and J 6 bases; nucleotides not matched to a gene: 6. The CDR3 covers 13 residues. Germline-derived CDR1 and CDR2 are SGHRS and YFSETQ. CDR3 sequence: CASRGTGESEAFF. In DNA, the CDR3 is TGCGCCAGCAGGGGGACAGGCGAATCTGAAGCTTTCTTT.

In its sample, this clonotype was seen many times. V gene TRBV27 combines with J gene TRBJ1-1; the match to TRBD1 covers 7 bases. This CDR3 contains 16 residues. Per the germline V gene, CDR1 is MNHEY and CDR2 is SMNVEV (reference sequence). The junction had 8 bases not matched to a gene; V was cut back by 4 bases and J by 0 bases. In nucleotides, the CDR3 is TGTGCCAGCAGTTCGACAGGGAAACCCATGAACACTGAAGCTTTCTTT. Translating gives CASSSTGKPMNTEAFF.

The rearrangement uses TRBV6-1 and TRBJ2-1; 7 nucleotides line up with TRBD2. The CDR3 consists of 15 residues. With 1 base clipped from V and 8 bases from J, the junction kept 8 bases outside the gene matches. Germline V gives CDR1 MNHNS, CDR2 SASEGT. CDR3 sequence reads: CASSEVGGGRDEQFF. As DNA, the CDR3 is TGTGCCAGCAGTGAAGTGGGGGGGGGGAGGGATGAGCAGTTCTTC.

There are many counts of this clonotype. V usage is TRBV10-1 and J usage is TRBJ2-7; 8 nucleotides align to TRBD1. The CDR3 covers 13 residues. CDR1 is WNHNN and CDR2 is SYGVQD in the germline V gene (reference sequence). V was clipped by 4 bases and J by 7 bases; unmatched bases: 6. CDR3 DNA sequence: TGCGCCAGCAGTGGACCAGGGGGCGAGGAGCAGTACTTC. This encodes CASSGPGGEEQYF.

In this sample, this clonotype turned up a few times. V and J are TRBV4-2 and TRBJ2-1, with 9 bases matching TRBD2. This CDR3 spans 19 amino acids. With V trimmed by 3 bases and J by 4 bases, 16 bases remained unmatched. Germline V gene lookup returns CDR1 LGHNA and CDR2 YNFKEQ. The CDR3 loop reads CASSQTKDGGRESYNEQFF. CDR3 sequence (DNA): TGTGCCAGCAGCCAGACCAAGGATGGCGGGAGGGAGTCGTACAATGAGCAGTTCTTC.

The chain has TRBV5-1 and TRBJ2-3, with TRBD2 matching over 13 bases. CDR1 and CDR2 (germline): SGHRS, YFSETQ. This CDR3 has 17 residues. The trim removed 2 bases at V and 4 bases at J, leaving 7 bases unmatched. The chain's CDR3 is CASSFGLAGASADTQYF. CDR3 bases: TGCGCCAGCAGCTTTGGACTAGCGGGAGCTTCAGCAGATACGCAGTATTTT.

This clonotype was counted at least ten times. This sequence joins TRBV27 and TRBJ2-7; no reliable D call. The CDR3 covers 13 residues. CDR1 and CDR2 from the germline V gene are MNHEY and SMNVEV (reference sequence). V dropped 4 bases and J dropped 3 bases, with 10 bases sitting between them. The CDR3 loop reads CASSSNRNYEQYF. CDR3 DNA sequence: TGTGCCAGCAGTTCTAACAGAAACTACGAGCAGTACTTC.

This clonotype appeared a few times. The chain couples TRBV6-1 to TRBJ2-3, with TRBD1 matching 8 bases. The CDR3 covers 15 residues. Per the germline V gene, CDR1 is MNHNS and CDR2 is SASEGT. The V and J ends lost 4 bases and 4 bases, in that order; junction bases with no gene match: 7. The CDR3 spells CASSGQAGGADTQYF. DNA for the CDR3: TGTGCCAGCAGTGGCCAAGCAGGGGGCGCAGATACGCAGTATTTT.

J is TRBJ1-2 and V is TRBV20-1; possible D gene TRBD1, 6 bases. The CDR3 has 16 amino acids. Germline assignment: CDR1 DFQATT and CDR2 SNEGSKA (reference sequence). Trimming took off 6 bases at V and 6 bases at J, with 26 bases between the two ends. This CDR3 is CSARGSRDRSPDGYTF. CDR3 DNA: TGCAGTGCAAGGGGGTCCCGCGACAGGTCCCCGGATGGCTACACCTTC.

This clonotype was picked up many times. The gene calls are TRBV6-1 and TRBJ2-5; tentatively, D is TRBD2 (6 bases). Trimming stripped 7 bases from V and 3 bases from J, with 18 bases between. The CDR3 is 15 residues long. Germline loops: CDR1 MNHNS, CDR2 SASEGT. The CDR3 DNA reads as TGTGCCAGCACTTTAAGCGGGTATCGGGAAGAGACCCAGTACTTC. It is translated as CASTLSGYREETQYF.

The table lists this clonotype with many counts. The chain couples TRBV2 to TRBJ1-4; 9 nucleotides match TRBD1. The V gene's germline CDR1 is SNHLY and CDR2 FYNNEI. V shed 5 bases and J 10 bases; nucleotides not matched to a gene: 8. This CDR3 is built from 14 residues. The CDR3 reads CASSPGTGIGKLFF. CDR3 bases: TGTGCCAGCAGTCCCGGGACAGGGATCGGAAAACTGTTTTTT.

The sample holds many counts of this clonotype. The chain couples TRBV6-5 to TRBJ1-1, with 10 bases lining up with TRBD1. The CDR3 is 13 residues long. The junction had 2 bases not matched to a gene; V was cut back by 4 bases and J by 6 bases. Germline CDR1 MNHEY, CDR2 SVGAGI. The CDR3 is CASSSGQGSEAFF. The DNA of the CDR3 is TGTGCCAGCAGTTCGGGACAGGGGTCTGAAGCTTTCTTT.

This clonotype was seen many times. CDR3 sequence reads: CAWSQSGARLGYEQYF. CDR3 sequence (DNA): TGTGCCTGGAGTCAAAGCGGAGCCAGACTTGGCTACGAGCAGTACTTC. J is TRBJ2-7 and V is TRBV30; TRBD2 might be the D (5 bases). V was shortened by 2 bases and J by 3 bases, with 20 bases between the two germline ends. CDR1 and CDR2 (germline): GTSNPN, SVGIG (reference sequence). The CDR3 has 16 residues.

This clonotype was seen at least ten times. The chain uses TRBV28 and TRBJ2-2; 8 bases line up with TRBD2. This CDR3 has 13 residues. The V gene end was trimmed by 7 bases and the J gene end by 5 bases; junction bases not matched to a gene: 3. CDR1 MDHEN and CDR2 SYDVKM come from the germline V gene. In DNA form, the CDR3 reads TGTGCCAGCATAAAGCGGGAGACCGGGGAGCTGTTTTTT. Translating it yields CASIKRETGELFF.

This clonotype has more than one count but fewer than ten. The chain joins TRBV14 to TRBJ2-7; D is perhaps TRBD1 (6 bases). Looked up from germline, CDR1 is SGHDN and CDR2 is FVKESK. CDR3 size: 20 residues. Trimming removed 1 base at V and 7 bases at J, with 32 bases between. CDR3 sequence (DNA): TGTGCCAGCAGCCAAGTTTCTTTGACCGGGCTAATGGGGGACATGGGGGAGCAGTACTTC. It codes for CASSQVSLTGLMGDMGEQYF.

The chain links TRBV28 to TRBJ2-2; D call uncertain. The CDR3 is 14 amino acids. The V and J ends lost 2 bases and 6 bases respectively, with 10 bases between them. The V gene's germline CDR1 is MDHEN and CDR2 SYDVKM. In DNA form, the CDR3 reads TGTGCCAGCAGTTTAGCCTCCTTCCCCGGGGAGCTGTTTTTT. Translating it yields CASSLASFPGELFF.